This TCR beta chain was sequenced in a study of shared clonotypes between healthy human individuals. Broader study findings: Enrolling few donors narrowed the genetic and exposure-history diversity that was represented.

The table came from immunoSEQ multiplex PCR; TCRdb's copy has only in-frame clones and leaves some out. Among about 1.1 million clones listed, around 77% were seen once. V was pared by 4 bases and J by 5 bases, with 12 bases between. This CDR3 has 13 residues. Germline V gene sequence: CDR1 SGHRS, CDR2 YFSETQ. This clone was picked up one time. Its specificity is not known. The rearrangement links TRBV5-1 to TRBJ1-1; D unresolved. This receptor was taken from a man younger than 35 in good health. Some clones in this sample may be carry-over from other donors' samples. Sequences were obtained from memory CD4+ T cells from PBMCs. Stated subset: CD45RA-negative fraction. CDR3 residues: CASSGVGWTEAFF. The DNA for the CDR3 is TGCGCCAGCAGCGGAGTGGGTTGGACTGAAGCTTTCTTT.